A single sample is the source of the 15 T cell receptor beta chains below, sequenced in a study of OX40 agonist ivuxolimab in advanced cancers. Clones were read by immunoSEQ multiplex PCR, and TCRdb kept only the in-frame ones, dropping some. The table includes fewer than 50,000 clones, roughly nine tenths detected once. This material consisted of CD4+ or CD8+ T cells sorted from blood, taken in a trial of the OX40 agonist ivuxolimab. The receptors originated from an adult with an advanced solid tumor such as melanoma, head and neck, liver or kidney cancer.

The chain has TRBV10-2 and TRBJ2-3; D remains ambiguous. This CDR3 has 12 amino acids. V lost 6 bases to trimming and J lost 0 bases, with 4 bases between them. The germline V gene has CDR1 WSHSY and CDR2 SAAADI. The CDR3 coding sequence is TGCGCCAGCAGCCCGAGCACAGATACGCAGTATTTT. Translation: CASSPSTDTQYF.

This sequence joins TRBV30 and TRBJ1-5; 7 bases agree with TRBD1. V gave up 2 bases and J gave up 7 bases; unmatched junction bases: 5. This CDR3 is 13 amino acids long. Looked up from germline, CDR1 is GTSNPN and CDR2 is SVGIG (reference sequence). CDR3 bases: TGTGCCTGGAGTTCGGCAGGGGGGCAGCCCCAGCATTTT. Amino acids: CAWSSAGGQPQHF.

The chain uses TRBV7-9 and TRBJ2-7; the D gene is possibly TRBD2 (5 bases). The V end lost 0 bases, the J end lost 3 bases, and 9 bases lay between the germline ends. Per germline, CDR1 SEHNR and CDR2 FQNEAQ (reference sequence). The CDR3 length is 14 residues. The CDR3 nucleotides read TGTGCCAGCAGCTTAGCTCTAGCAGACTACGAGCAGTACTTC. It encodes CASSLALADYEQYF.

The V and J genes are TRBV6-5 and TRBJ2-3; D call uncertain. Germline CDR1 MNHEY, CDR2 SVGAGI. CDR3 size: 13 residues. V lost 5 bases and J lost 4, with 10 bases in between. CDR3 region: CASSMDPSDTQYF. The CDR3 coding sequence is TGTGCCAGCAGTATGGACCCCTCAGATACGCAGTATTTT.

This chain links TRBV5-6 with TRBJ1-5; D remains unclear. Germline loops: CDR1 SGHDT, CDR2 YYEEEE. This CDR3 has 12 amino acids. Trimming removed 3 bases at V and 9 bases at J, with 10 bases between. The CDR3 reads CASSSPGGPQHF. The CDR3 DNA reads as TGTGCCAGCAGCTCCCCGGGTGGGCCCCAGCATTTT.

The rearrangement joins TRBV7-2 to TRBJ2-1, with 8 bases lining up with TRBD2. This CDR3 spans 15 amino acids. CDR1 and CDR2 from the germline V gene are SGHTA and FQGNSA. V lost 2 bases and J lost 5; bases outside the gene matches: 5. The CDR3 sequence is CASSLSGRPDNEQFF. The CDR3 nucleotides read TGTGCCAGCAGCTTAAGCGGGAGACCAGACAATGAGCAGTTCTTC.

The genes are TRBV13 and TRBJ2-6; D might be TRBD1 (6 bases). V was trimmed by 3 bases and J by 0 bases, leaving 18 bases between them. CDR1 is PRHDT and CDR2 is FYEKMQ in the germline V gene (reference sequence). The CDR3 runs 19 residues. The CDR3 DNA is TGTGCCAGCAGCTTCTCCGGGACATACTCGAGCTCTGGGGCCAACGTCCTGACTTTC. It is translated as CASSFSGTYSSSGANVLTF.

The V and J genes are TRBV15 and TRBJ1-5; no definite D call. The CDR3 has 15 residues. The germline V gene encodes CDR1 LNHNV and CDR2 YYDKDF (reference sequence). The ends were cut back, 0 bases at V and 9 bases at J, with 15 bases in the middle. The CDR3 reads CATSRDLSTSRPQHF. As DNA, the CDR3 is TGTGCCACCAGCAGAGATCTGTCCACGTCTCGGCCCCAGCATTTT.

The chain combines TRBV7-9 with TRBJ1-1; no firm D call. Trimming pared 0 bases from V and 5 bases from J, leaving 4 bases between. This CDR3 is built from 12 residues. Germline assignment: CDR1 SEHNR and CDR2 FQNEAQ (reference sequence). The chain's CDR3 is CASSLAGTEAFF. The CDR3 DNA is TGTGCCAGCAGCTTAGCGGGTACTGAAGCTTTCTTT.

The gene calls are TRBV7-9 and TRBJ1-2; tentative D call: TRBD1 (5 bases). Germline V lookup: CDR1 SEHNR, CDR2 FQNEAQ (reference sequence). Deletions cut 6 bases from V and 13 bases from J, with 24 bases between. The CDR3 has 14 amino acids. As DNA, the CDR3 is TGTGCCAGCAGTTCGACAGCAACGCCCTATGTCGGCACCTTC. The encoded protein is CASSSTATPYVGTF.

The rearrangement links TRBV20-1 to TRBJ1-1; D remains ambiguous. The germline V gene encodes CDR1 DFQATT and CDR2 SNEGSKA (reference sequence). Trimming stripped 6 bases from V and 6 bases from J, with 11 bases between. There are 11 residues in the CDR3. The CDR3 bases are TGCAGTGCCCGGACGACCGCTGAAGCTTTCTTT. Translated: CSARTTAEAFF.

J is TRBJ1-1 and V is TRBV6-1; D ambiguous. The V end was cut by 1 base, the J end by 3 bases, with 6 bases between. Germline lookup yields CDR1 MNHNS and CDR2 SASEGT. This CDR3 is built from 13 residues. The CDR3 coding sequence is TGTGCCAGCAGTGAAGGGTATTACACTGAAGCTTTCTTT. Its translation is CASSEGYYTEAFF.

The V call is TRBV5-4, the J call TRBJ2-5; no definite D call. This CDR3 is 11 amino acids long. Germline values: CDR1 SGHNT, CDR2 YYREEE (reference sequence). With 4 bases removed from V and 5 bases from J, the gap between germline ends came to 6 bases. The CDR3 sequence is CASSVGETQYF. Here the CDR3 DNA reads TGTGCCAGCAGCGTAGGGGAGACCCAGTACTTC.

Points on this clone: A much larger clone lies one base from this, so it may be a read error. This chain connects TRBV5-4 to TRBJ2-1, with 13 bases matching TRBD2. The germline V gene encodes CDR1 SGHNT and CDR2 YYREEE (reference sequence). V lost 4 bases, J lost 5 bases, and 3 bases stayed unmatched. CDR3 size: 15 residues. Here the CDR3 reads CASSPGTSGNNEQFF. The CDR3 bases are TGTGCCAGCAGCCCCGGGACTAGCGGGAACAATGAGCAGTTCTTC.

The V and J genes are TRBV6-6 and TRBJ2-5, with D perhaps TRBD2 (6 bases). The DNA end is more similar to TRBJ2-7, so the J call may be wrong. The CDR3 length is 11 residues. Germline lookup yields CDR1 MNHNY and CDR2 SVGAGI (reference sequence). The DNA for the CDR3 is TGTGCCAGCGGACTGCGGGGCGAGCAGTACTTC. It codes for CASGLRGEQYF.